This entry is about one T cell receptor (beta chain). The germline V gene has CDR1 MNHEY and CDR2 SMNVEV (reference sequence). J gave up 0 bases and V 6 bases, and 11 bases lay outside the gene matches. The CDR3 spans 17 residues. TCRdb re-called the RT-PCR reads through MiXCR, storing one row per CDR3 protein. The table lists 900,000 to 1,000,000 distinct CDR3 sequences, roughly 18% of them singletons. The sample is drawn from a study of patients and donors after allogeneic stem cell transplantation. This receptor was taken from a human donor who was either an allogeneic HSCT recipient or a stem cell or donor lymphocyte infusion donor (not recorded which). It is not recorded whose cells these are; they may come from a transplant donor. The gene calls are TRBV27 and TRBJ2-1; 7 positions match TRBD2. The specimen was blood, either unsorted or a sorted T cell fraction (not recorded which). In DNA form, the CDR3 reads TGTGCCAGCAGCCTCCTAAAGCGGGACGTCTCCTACAATGAGCAGTTCTTC. Amino acid sequence: CASSLLKRDVSYNEQFF.